The 22 T cell receptor beta chains below come from one sample, sequenced in a study of radiotherapy plus CTLA-4 blockade in lung cancer. Here immunoSEQ multiplex PCR was the method, and the copy in TCRdb shows in-frame clones only, minus some. This sample has about 97,000 clones, with about four fifths found just once. Sequenced here: peripheral blood, sampled from a patient treated with radiotherapy plus ipilimumab. These receptors originate from a human donor with non-small cell lung cancer who had a partial response to radiotherapy plus ipilimumab. Some clones in this sample may be carry-over from other donors' samples.

V usage is TRBV9 and J usage is TRBJ1-3; no clear D gene. Trimming pared 7 bases from V and 0 bases from J, leaving 8 bases between. The CDR3 contains 13 residues. Germline V gene lookup returns CDR1 SGDLS and CDR2 YYNGEE. The CDR3 spells CASERGSGNTIYF. CDR3 coding DNA: TGTGCCAGCGAGCGGGGCTCTGGAAACACCATATATTTT. Combining the CDR3 with reference TRBV9 and TRBJ1-3 gives the whole variable domain DSGVTQTPKHLITATGQRVTLRCSPRSGDLSVYWYQQSLDQGLQFLIQYYNGEERAKGNILERFSAQQFPDLHSELNLSSLELGDSALYFCASERGSGNTIYFGEGSWLTVV.

This clone was counted between two and nine times. The V and J genes are TRBV11-2 and TRBJ2-1; the match to TRBD2 covers 13 bases. V trimming: 5 bases; J trimming: 8 bases; junction bases outside the gene matches: 6. The V gene's germline CDR1 is SGHAT and CDR2 FQNNGV. This CDR3 has 15 residues. CDR3: CASSLTSGRAHEQFF. The CDR3 DNA reads as TGTGCCAGCAGCCTAACTAGCGGGAGGGCCCATGAGCAGTTCTTC.

This chain uses TRBV15 with TRBJ2-2; 8 positions agree with TRBD1. CDR3 length: 16 residues. J was trimmed by 2 bases and V by 3 bases; bases with no gene match: 5. Germline V gene sequence: CDR1 LNHNV, CDR2 YYDKDF (reference sequence). The CDR3 DNA follows: TGTGCCACCAGCAGCCTGGACAGGGATAACACCGGGGAGCTGTTTTTT. Translation gives CATSSLDRDNTGELFF.

The chain joins TRBV19 to TRBJ2-3, with D unresolved. Germline CDR1 is LNHDA and CDR2 is SQIVND (reference sequence). V lost 7 bases, J lost 0 bases, and 8 bases lay in between. The CDR3 has 13 residues. In DNA form, the CDR3 reads TGTGCCAGTACAGGCTCTAGCACAGATACGCAGTATTTT. It specifies CASTGSSTDTQYF.

CDR3 coding DNA: TGTGCCAGTAGTATTTATCGGGGACAAGGAAGCCCTCAGCAGTACTTC. Translating it yields CASSIYRGQGSPQQYF. This chain links TRBV19 with TRBJ2-7; TRBD1 is a possible D gene (6 bases). This CDR3 is 16 amino acids long. V lost 3 bases and J lost 8, with 23 bases in between. Germline V lookup: CDR1 LNHDA, CDR2 SQIVND (reference sequence).

The rearrangement uses TRBV10-3 and TRBJ2-2; TRBD1 is a possible D gene (5 bases). CDR1 is ENHRY, CDR2 SYGVKD, per germline. The germline V and J ends were trimmed by 0 bases and 6 bases, with 8 bases remaining between them. The CDR3 consists of 14 residues. In DNA, the CDR3 is TGTGCCATCAGTGAGTCTGGGGCCGCCGGGGAGCTGTTTTTT. Protein product: CAISESGAAGELFF.

The genes are TRBV5-4 and TRBJ1-6, with TRBD1 matching over 9 bases. This CDR3 is built from 14 residues. Looked up from germline, CDR1 is SGHNT and CDR2 is YYREEE (reference sequence). V lost 2 bases and J lost 7; bases outside the gene matches: 1. The CDR3 coding sequence is TGTGCCAGCAGCTTCGGGACAGGGAATTCACCCCTCCACTTT. Its protein product is CASSFGTGNSPLHF.

The chain has TRBV19 and TRBJ2-1; 9 nucleotides line up with TRBD2. This CDR3 region has 15 residues. J lost 1 base, V lost 7 bases, and 5 bases had no gene match. From germline, CDR1 is LNHDA and CDR2 SQIVND (reference sequence). For the CDR3, the DNA is TGTGCCAGTACGCGGACTAGCGAGTCCTACAATGAGCAGTTCTTC. Encoded protein: CASTRTSESYNEQFF.

The genes are TRBV7-9 and TRBJ2-2; 7 nucleotides line up with TRBD1. The CDR3 contains 18 residues. Germline V lookup: CDR1 SEHNR, CDR2 FQNEAQ (reference sequence). Losses at the gene ends were 1 base for V and 6 bases for J; bases not matched to a gene: 14. The CDR3 is CASSLGTRGILVAGELFF. CDR3 coding DNA: TGTGCCAGCAGCTTAGGAACCAGGGGGATTCTGGTCGCCGGGGAGCTGTTTTTT.

The chain uses TRBV6-1 and TRBJ2-3, with 7 bases lining up with TRBD1. J lost 5 bases, V lost 7 bases, and 9 bases had no gene match. CDR1 and CDR2 from the germline V gene are MNHNS and SASEGT. The CDR3 covers 14 residues. CDR3 DNA sequence: TGTGCCAGCAAGGAAGGGGGCCAGGGAGATACGCAGTATTTT. It encodes CASKEGGQGDTQYF.

The chain is built from TRBV4-1 and TRBJ1-4; D remains unclear. Per germline, CDR1 MGHRA and CDR2 YSYEKL. V was clipped by 10 bases and J by 0 bases, with 15 bases between them. The CDR3 is made up of 15 amino acids. Here the CDR3 reads CATGLVGATNEKLFF. DNA of the CDR3: TGCGCCACCGGACTTGTTGGAGCAACTAATGAAAAACTGTTTTTT.

In this sample, this clone turned up once. The chain couples TRBV5-1 to TRBJ2-1; possibly TRBD2 for D (6 bases). V was trimmed by 0 bases and J by 9 bases, leaving 16 bases between them. The CDR3 covers 15 residues. Looked up from germline, CDR1 is SGHRS and CDR2 is YFSETQ. This CDR3 reads CASSLVGTGGTEQFF. The CDR3 nucleotides are TGCGCCAGCAGCTTGGTGGGGACTGGAGGGACTGAGCAGTTCTTC.

The chain has TRBV7-2 and TRBJ2-5, with 15 bases aligning to TRBD2. There are 17 residues in the CDR3. Germline-derived CDR1 and CDR2 are SGHTA and FQGNSA. V was clipped by 5 bases and J by 1 base; unmatched bases: 5. CDR3 protein: CASSTGLAGGFQETQYF. DNA of the CDR3: TGTGCCAGCAGCACTGGACTAGCGGGGGGGTTCCAAGAGACCCAGTACTTC.

This clone was seen a handful of times. This chain links TRBV6-6 with TRBJ1-4; 7 positions match TRBD1. Per the germline V gene, CDR1 is MNHNY and CDR2 is SVGAGI (reference sequence). This CDR3 has 15 amino acids. J gave up 5 bases and V 7 bases, and 10 bases lay outside the gene matches. In DNA, the CDR3 is TGTGCCAGCAATCCTCAGGGACAGACGAATGAAAAACTGTTTTTT. Amino acid sequence: CASNPQGQTNEKLFF.

This chain links TRBV6-5 with TRBJ2-1; 7 nucleotides line up with TRBD2. The CDR3 is 13 residues long. The germline V gene has CDR1 MNHEY and CDR2 SVGAGI. V was clipped by 7 bases and J by 15 bases; unmatched bases: 15. The CDR3 spells CASTLGATSRAFF. The CDR3 coding sequence is TGTGCCAGCACTTTAGGGGCGACTAGCCGGGCGTTCTTC.

The chain carries TRBV5-1 and TRBJ1-6; perhaps TRBD1 as D (5 bases). V was clipped by 5 bases and J by 2 bases, with 14 bases between them. This CDR3 has 16 residues. Germline assignment: CDR1 SGHRS and CDR2 YFSETQ. The CDR3 coding sequence is TGCGCCAGCAGAGGGGAGGTCTTCACCTATAATTCACCCCTCCACTTT. Protein product: CASRGEVFTYNSPLHF.

The rearrangement joins TRBV28 to TRBJ1-2; 8 bases map to TRBD1. The CDR3 is 15 residues long. J was trimmed by 6 bases and V by 1 base; bases with no gene match: 7. CDR1 is MDHEN, CDR2 SYDVKM, per germline. In DNA form, the CDR3 reads TGTGCCAGCAGTTTATATAACAGGGGGGAGAATGGCTACACCTTC. Protein product: CASSLYNRGENGYTF.

This clone was seen a handful of times. This chain uses TRBV23-1 with TRBJ2-7, with TRBD2 as a possible D gene (6 bases). TRBV23-1 belongs to the ORF category, with a function that is uncertain. V lost 0 bases and J lost 2, with 14 bases in between. CDR3 size: 16 residues. In DNA form, the CDR3 reads TGCGCCAGCAGTCAATCTTGGCGGGAAGTAGCCTACGAGCAGTACTTC. Its protein is CASSQSWREVAYEQYF.

V and J are TRBV10-3 and TRBJ2-1; 7 bases agree with TRBD1. Per the germline V gene, CDR1 is ENHRY and CDR2 is SYGVKD. This CDR3 comprises 14 residues. V gave up 8 bases and J gave up 2 bases; unmatched junction bases: 6. The CDR3 DNA reads as TGTGCCATCTCTAACAGGGGAACCTACAATGAGCAGTTCTTC. Protein: CAISNRGTYNEQFF.

The chain couples TRBV10-2 to TRBJ2-7; 7 positions agree with TRBD1. Looked up from germline, CDR1 is WSHSY and CDR2 is SAAADI. Trimming took 6 bases from V and 0 from J; bases not matched to a gene: 5. The CDR3 totals 14 residues. This chain's CDR3 is CASRGGQFSYEQYF. In DNA, the CDR3 is TGCGCCAGCAGAGGGGGACAGTTCTCCTACGAGCAGTACTTC.

The chain couples TRBV2 to TRBJ2-1; 9 positions agree with TRBD2. The ends lost 7 bases at V and 8 bases at J; junction bases unmatched: 9. This CDR3 region has 14 residues. Germline-derived CDR1 and CDR2 are SNHLY and FYNNEI. The CDR3 sequence: CASTGTSWRDEQFF. As DNA, the CDR3 is TGTGCCAGCACGGGGACTAGCTGGAGGGATGAGCAGTTCTTC.

By share of the sample, this clone is large (0.1 to 1%). The V gene is TRBV12-5, the J gene TRBJ1-4; D not resolved. CDR1 is LGHNT and CDR2 is FRNRAP in the germline V gene. This CDR3 is built from 12 residues. Trimming took off 0 bases at V and 12 bases at J, with 8 bases between the two ends. CDR3 sequence (DNA): TGTGCTAGTGGTTTGGTTCGGGAAGAACTGTTTTTT. Translating it yields CASGLVREELFF.